This is a list of T cell receptor beta chains from one sample in a study of technical replicates of blood from a handful of donors. The method was immunoSEQ multiplex PCR; TCRdb's version includes in-frame clones alone and lacks a portion of them. The sample lists under 85,000 clones, 94% occurring once. Material for sequencing was T cells isolated from PBMCs. The receptors were gathered from a human donor in good health. Both conserved end residues are part of each CDR3. The order of the fields is clone size, J gene, V gene, D gene, CDR3 protein, CDR3 DNA. D genes are given only for firm matches. Clone size is given for some rows only: seen once, a few or many times, or a class if the clone is expanded.

>.|TRBJ1-5|TRBV2|TRBD1
CASSARTGLQPQHF
TGTGCCAGCAGTGCCCGGACAGGGCTTCAGCCCCAGCATTTT
>.|TRBJ2-7|TRBV11-2|.
CASILGGGYEQYF
TGTGCCAGCATCCTAGGGGGGGGCTACGAGCAGTACTTC
>.|TRBJ1-6|TRBV5-6|TRBD1
CASSLANQGAYSPLHF
TGTGCCAGCAGCTTGGCCAACCAGGGGGCCTATTCACCCCTCCACTTT
>.|TRBJ2-3|TRBV28|TRBD1
CASKDRGPDTQYF
TGTGCCAGCAAGGACAGGGGCCCAGATACGCAGTATTTT
>.|TRBJ1-2|TRBV7-8|.
CASSAREIAYGYTF
TGTGCCAGCAGCGCCAGGGAAATTGCCTATGGCTACACCTTC
>.|TRBJ2-7|TRBV27|.
CASSLQGMYEQYF
TGTGCCAGCAGTCTACAGGGAATGTACGAGCAGTACTTC
>.|TRBJ2-3|TRBV19|TRBD2
CASSIPREADTQYF
TGTGCCAGTAGTATCCCCCGGGAGGCAGATACGCAGTATTTT
>.|TRBJ2-3|TRBV5-4|.
CASSLDRSTDTQYF
TGTGCCAGCAGCTTGGACAGGAGCACAGATACGCAGTATTTT
>.|TRBJ1-3|TRBV14|.
CASSLSVLPRSGNTIYF
TGTGCCAGCAGCCTATCCGTCCTTCCCCGCTCTGGAAACACCATATATTTT
>.|TRBJ2-7|TRBV11-2|TRBD2
CASKGGGAGEQYF
TGTGCCAGCAAGGGCGGGGGGGCCGGCGAGCAGTACTTC
>.|TRBJ2-1|TRBV19|.
CASRGVWEQFF
TGTGCCAGCCGGGGAGTTTGGGAGCAGTTCTTC
>once|TRBJ2-2|TRBV27|.
CASSLSSATNTGELFF
TGTGCCAGCAGTTTGTCTAGCGCTACGAACACCGGGGAGCTGTTTTTT
>.|TRBJ1-1|TRBV4-1|.
CASSQPRGGNTEAFF
TGCGCCAGCAGCCAGCCGAGGGGGGGCAACACTGAAGCTTTCTTT
>.|TRBJ2-7|TRBV7-8|.
CASSLAYEYEQYF
TGTGCCAGCAGCTTAGCGTACGAGTACGAGCAGTACTTC
>.|TRBJ2-3|TRBV6-4|.
CASSVADSTDTQYF
TGTGCCAGCAGTGTCGCGGATAGCACAGATACGCAGTATTTT
>.|TRBJ1-1|TRBV4-1|.
CASSQVAGSYEAFF
TGCGCCAGCAGCCAAGTCGCAGGCTCCTATGAAGCTTTCTTT
>.|TRBJ1-3|TRBV4-2|.
CASSQGSIRVDSGNTIYF
TGTGCCAGCAGCCAAGGGTCAATACGAGTTGACTCTGGAAACACCATATATTTT
>.|TRBJ1-1|TRBV6-5|TRBD1
CASSAQGPWTEAFF
TGTGCCAGCAGTGCACAGGGGCCATGGACTGAAGCTTTCTTT
>.|TRBJ2-3|TRBV9|.
CASSETSTDTQYF
TGTGCCAGCAGCGAAACTAGCACAGATACGCAGTATTTT
>once|TRBJ2-1|TRBV11-3|.
CASSPGWGHRADEQFF
TGTGCCAGCAGCCCAGGATGGGGACACCGAGCGGATGAGCAGTTCTTC